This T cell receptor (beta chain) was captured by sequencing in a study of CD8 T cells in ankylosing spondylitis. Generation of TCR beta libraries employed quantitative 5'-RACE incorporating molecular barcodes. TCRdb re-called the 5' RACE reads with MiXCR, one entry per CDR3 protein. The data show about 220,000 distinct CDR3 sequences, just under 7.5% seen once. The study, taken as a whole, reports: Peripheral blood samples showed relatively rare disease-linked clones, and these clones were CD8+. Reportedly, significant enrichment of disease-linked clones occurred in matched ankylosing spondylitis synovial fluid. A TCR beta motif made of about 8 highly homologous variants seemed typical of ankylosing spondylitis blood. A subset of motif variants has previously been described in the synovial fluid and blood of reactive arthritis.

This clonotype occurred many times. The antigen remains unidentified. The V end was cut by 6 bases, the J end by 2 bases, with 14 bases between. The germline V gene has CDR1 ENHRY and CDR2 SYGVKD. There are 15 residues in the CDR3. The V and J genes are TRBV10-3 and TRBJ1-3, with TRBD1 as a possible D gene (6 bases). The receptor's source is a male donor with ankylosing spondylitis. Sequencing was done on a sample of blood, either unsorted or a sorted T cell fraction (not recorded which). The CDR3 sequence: CAIRQGSGPGNTIYF. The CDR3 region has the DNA TGTGCCATCAGACAGGGTTCTGGTCCTGGAAACACCATATATTTT.